A single sample gave rise to the 19 T cell receptor beta chains below, sequenced in a study of long-term antiretroviral therapy in people with HIV. immunoSEQ v3.0 was run at survey level. Profiled with immunoSEQ multiplex PCR; TCRdb holds only in-frame clones, not every one. The sample shows fewer than 20,000 clones, roughly 86% of them seen only once. Sequenced here: unsorted PBMCs, sampled 0.5 years after starting antiretroviral therapy. Source of these receptors: a man in his forties with HIV.

The V and J genes are TRBV7-4 and TRBJ2-7, with unresolved D. Trimming took off 5 bases at V and 3 bases at J, with 17 bases between the two ends. The CDR3 has 15 residues. CDR1 and CDR2 (germline): SGHVT, SQSDAQ. CDR3 nucleotides: TGTGCCAGCAGCGTCCGCCATGAAGAGGTCTACGAGCAGTACTTC. This encodes CASSVRHEEVYEQYF.

The chain has TRBV29-1 and TRBJ2-1; 7 bases fit TRBD1. Germline V CDR1 and CDR2: SQVTM, ANQGSEA. V was pared by 7 bases and J by 4 bases, with 1 base of the junction left unmatched. The CDR3 extends over 11 amino acids. CDR3: CSGDSYNEQFF. CDR3 in DNA: TGCAGCGGGGACAGTTACAATGAGCAGTTCTTC.

The chain combines TRBV10-2 with TRBJ2-2; perhaps TRBD1 as D (6 bases). The CDR3 loop spans 15 amino acids. Germline assignment: CDR1 WSHSY and CDR2 SAAADI. V was clipped by 2 bases and J by 5 bases, with 12 bases between them. CDR3 in amino acids: CASSEDRFSTGELFF. The CDR3 nucleotides are TGCGCCAGCAGTGAGGACAGGTTCTCGACCGGGGAGCTGTTTTTT.

The chain combines TRBV27 with TRBJ2-7; 9 bases are shared with TRBD1. The ends lost 2 bases at V and 3 bases at J; junction bases unmatched: 11. The CDR3 contains 17 residues. The germline gives CDR1 MNHEY, CDR2 SMNVEV (reference sequence). The CDR3: CASSLVDRGAGSYEQYF. CDR3 sequence (DNA): TGTGCCAGCAGTTTAGTGGACAGGGGAGCGGGAAGCTACGAGCAGTACTTC.

This chain joins TRBV10-3 and TRBJ2-1; 8 bases map to TRBD2. Germline lookup yields CDR1 ENHRY and CDR2 SYGVKD. This CDR3 contains 15 residues. Germline trimming cut 2 bases from V and 9 bases from J; bases unmatched to any gene: 9. The CDR3 DNA is TGTGCCATCAGTGAGACGGGGGGGCATATTGGTGAGCAGTTCTTC. Encoded protein: CAISETGGHIGEQFF.

The chain recombines TRBV5-6 with TRBJ2-3; a possible D gene is TRBD2 (6 bases). This CDR3 comprises 17 residues. V was shortened by 0 bases and J by 3 bases, with 17 bases between the two germline ends. The germline V gene encodes CDR1 SGHDT and CDR2 YYEEEE. CDR3 in amino acids: CASSLGTGVWRTDTQYF. In DNA, the CDR3 is TGTGCCAGCAGCTTGGGAACGGGAGTATGGCGGACAGATACGCAGTATTTT.

In DNA form, the CDR3 reads TGTGCCAGCAGTGAGATCCCGAACACTGAAGCTTTCTTT. This translates into CASSEIPNTEAFF. The rearrangement uses TRBV6-4 and TRBJ1-1; unclear D gene. CDR1 is MRHNA, CDR2 SNTAGT, per germline. The V and J ends lost 3 bases and 1 base respectively, with 6 bases between them. The CDR3 runs to 13 residues.

The CDR3 DNA is TGCAGCGTTGCACGACTAGCGGGGGAAGAGACCCAGTACTTC. Residues: CSVARLAGEETQYF. This sequence joins TRBV29-1 and TRBJ2-5, with 12 bases lining up with TRBD2. The CDR3 contains 14 residues. J gave up 3 bases and V 4 bases, and 3 bases lay outside the gene matches. The germline gives CDR1 SQVTM, CDR2 ANQGSEA.

The gene calls are TRBV5-1 and TRBJ1-4; D call uncertain. The germline gives CDR1 SGHRS, CDR2 YFSETQ. Between the trimmed V and J ends, which lost 3 bases and 8 bases, there was a span of 14 bases. This CDR3 is 14 amino acids long. The CDR3 bases are TGCGCCAGCAGCTATCAAGGATACGAAGAAAAACTGTTTTTT. It is translated as CASSYQGYEEKLFF.

The rearrangement uses TRBV6-1 and TRBJ2-2; D may correspond to TRBD1 or TRBD2 (5 bases each). The germline V gene has CDR1 MNHNS and CDR2 SASEGT. This CDR3 has 14 amino acids. The V and J ends lost 6 bases and 5 bases respectively, with 13 bases between them. The CDR3 here is CASREGWETGELFF. Written as DNA, the CDR3 is TGTGCCAGCAGAGAGGGGTGGGAGACCGGGGAGCTGTTTTTT.

The gene calls are TRBV29-1 and TRBJ1-1; D unclear. V was clipped by 4 bases and J by 2 bases, with 8 bases between them. Germline CDR1 SQVTM, CDR2 ANQGSEA. This CDR3 contains 12 residues. CDR3 region: CSVGTHNTEAFF. The CDR3 region has the DNA TGCAGCGTTGGTACTCATAACACTGAAGCTTTCTTT.

This sequence joins TRBV28 and TRBJ1-5; possible D gene TRBD1, 6 bases. Germline V CDR1 and CDR2: MDHEN, SYDVKM. The CDR3 totals 13 residues. With 2 bases removed from V and 6 bases from J, the gap between germline ends came to 8 bases. The CDR3 spells CASSLARGQPQHF. In nucleotides, the CDR3 is TGTGCCAGCAGTTTAGCCAGGGGTCAGCCCCAGCATTTT.

The V gene is TRBV29-1, the J gene TRBJ2-7; 11 nucleotides agree with TRBD2. The CDR3 sequence is 14 residues long. Trimming removed 3 bases from V and 1 base from J; junction bases left unmatched: 2. Germline V gene sequence: CDR1 SQVTM, CDR2 ANQGSEA. In nucleotides, the CDR3 is TGCAGCGTTGATACTAGCGGGGGATCCTACGAGCAGTACTTC. This translates into CSVDTSGGSYEQYF.

The chain recombines TRBV6-6 with TRBJ1-3; no reliable D call. Trimming left V 6 bases short and J 0 bases short, with 12 bases between. CDR1 is MNHNY, CDR2 SVGAGI, per germline (reference sequence). The CDR3 has 15 residues. The CDR3 protein is CASREGPSSGNTIYF. Here the CDR3 DNA reads TGTGCCAGCAGGGAGGGTCCCAGCTCTGGAAACACCATATATTTT.

The J gene is TRBJ2-2, the V gene TRBV29-1; D gene ambiguous. The V end was cut by 3 bases, the J end by 1 base, with 6 bases between. Germline values: CDR1 SQVTM, CDR2 ANQGSEA. This CDR3 is built from 13 residues. The CDR3 protein is CSVDKGNTGELFF. The CDR3 coding sequence is TGCAGCGTTGACAAAGGGAACACCGGGGAGCTGTTTTTT.

This rearrangement joins TRBV9 to TRBJ2-3; TRBD1 agrees at 7 bases. The CDR3 length is 16 residues. J was trimmed by 3 bases and V by 3 bases; bases with no gene match: 10. CDR1 and CDR2 (germline): SGDLS, YYNGEE. The CDR3 sequence is CASSEGAGDWTDTQYF. In nucleotides, the CDR3 is TGTGCCAGCAGCGAGGGGGCGGGCGATTGGACAGATACGCAGTATTTT.

This sequence joins TRBV18 and TRBJ1-4; D is unclear. The CDR3 runs 16 residues. Trimming pared 3 bases from V and 1 base from J, leaving 12 bases between. CDR1 KGHSH and CDR2 LQKENI come from the germline V gene. The DNA of the CDR3 is TGTGCCAGCTCACCCCCTGTCGGTCAAACTAATGAAAAACTGTTTTTT. Residues: CASSPPVGQTNEKLFF.

V and J are TRBV7-2 and TRBJ2-7; maybe TRBD2 (6 bases). This CDR3 has 14 residues. Between the trimmed V and J ends, which lost 2 bases and 5 bases, there was a span of 13 bases. Per the germline V gene, CDR1 is SGHTA and CDR2 is FQGNSA. The CDR3, as DNA: TGTGCCAGCAGCTTACAGGGAGGATGGAACGAGCAGTACTTC. Its translation is CASSLQGGWNEQYF.

The chain uses TRBV4-1 and TRBJ1-2; D gene ambiguous. The CDR3 contains 14 residues. The germline V gene encodes CDR1 MGHRA and CDR2 YSYEKL. V shed 0 bases and J shed 8 bases, with 13 bases lying between them. The CDR3 DNA sequence: TGCGCCAGCAGCCAAGATGAAAACGGACCGGGCTACACCTTC. This codes for CASSQDENGPGYTF.